One T cell receptor (beta chain) is described in this entry. Its antigen remains undetermined. No base qualities exist here, and no much larger clone lies one base off it. This sample is part of a study of blood T cell repertoires in COVID-19 (dated by TCRdb to about 2020). About the study as a whole: Collaborator samples came from the United States, Italy and Spain and covered acute and convalescent phases of COVID-19. The repertoires were released in a freely available public database intended as a resource for research on the immune response to SARS-CoV-2. Subjects who had been exposed to COVID-19, were actively infected with it, or had recovered from it provided the deeply sampled blood TCRbeta repertoires that made up the dataset. The material from the prospective study consisted of cDNA or gDNA derived from T cells, B-cell-depleted T cells, or PBMCs. The sample metadata nearly always contained a de-identified subject ID, COVID-19 status, age in years and sex. HLA class I and class II types, where available, came from metadata supplied by the sample provider rather than from assay-based typing. The samples were drawn from the first 160 participants of the ongoing ImmuneRACE study and from 950 to 1,500 subjects provided by 6 global collaborators.

Based on the germline V gene (reference sequence), the CDR1 and CDR2 sequences are SGHNT and YYREEE. V and J are trimmed by 4 bases and 3 bases, and the gene matches miss 4 bases of the junction. Reading from cysteine to phenylalanine, the CDR3 counts 15 amino acids. The retained sequence is limited to the CDR3, 45 bases, with the frame set at the first base. Results and caveats for the whole study, not just this receptor: Clinical and demographic metadata were provided uncurated, with the amount varying by source and participant.

Participants in the prospective study were enrolled through a virtual design, were aged roughly 18 to 95 years, and lived in 24 United States geographic areas. To assign participants to cohorts, the prospective study relied on clinical history that participants themselves reported in a screening survey and a study questionnaire. For ImmuneRACE Cohort 3, a participant was defined as recovered based on two consecutive negative NP/OP PCR tests, clearance by a healthcare professional, or resolution of symptoms. Mobile phlebotomists in the prospective study collected whole blood, serum and a nasopharyngeal or oropharyngeal swab from every participant. Participants in the prospective study had the option to provide additional blood draws and questionnaires over a roughly two-month period. Before DNA extraction, blood samples from the prospective study were shipped at room temperature or frozen. TCRbeta CDR3 regions were amplified from genomic DNA by means of the immunoSEQ Assay, a bias-controlled multiplex PCR. The paper's processing steps were these. Nucleated cell counts per sample were estimated from amplification of reference gene primers within the assay. Sequence reads were collapsed and filtered to measure the absolute abundance of every unique TCRbeta CDR3 rearrangement. Productive Simpson clonality was computed per sample as the square root of Simpson's diversity index over productive rearrangements. Not all clones reach the TCRdb copy of this immuneACCESS table, which keeps in-frame sequences only. Checked studies attribute under half of the gap to unresolved V genes and leave the rest unexplained. D and trimming were read from the DNA, whereas the V and J calls and clone size are those reported in that table. This sample holds 300,000 to 400,000 clones; 75% to 90% were observed only once. Around 1% of the sample comes from the top ten.

The rearranged segments are TRBV5-4 and TRBJ2-6; TRBD1 matches 7 bases in the middle. Sequencing was done on a sample of PBMCs or T cells enriched from blood (not recorded which). This TCR derives from a man between 18 and 35 years old who had recovered from COVID-19. The nucleotide sequence is TGTGCCAGCAGCGTCAGGGGGTTTGGGGCCAACGTCCTGACTTTC. It encodes CASSVRGFGANVLTF.